This is a list of T cell receptor beta chains from one sample in a study of CD8 T cells in ankylosing spondylitis. MiXCR was run by TCRdb on the 5' RACE reads, yielding one entry per CDR3 protein. The sample includes 400,000 or so distinct CDR3 sequences, 25% to 30% of them seen just once. Input material: blood, either unsorted or a sorted T cell fraction (not recorded which). Receptor source: a male donor with ankylosing spondylitis. Each CDR3 is given with its conserved first and last residue. Fields, in order: J gene, D gene, V gene, clone size, CDR3 DNA, CDR3 protein. A D gene is named only where the DNA matches it firmly. Size tells how often a clone was seen (once, few, many) or the class of an expanded clone, and some rows leave it out.

TRBJ2-5,TRBD2,TRBV4-2,-,TGTGCCAGCAGCCAATTCAACTCAGCGGGAGAAGAGACCCAGTACTTC,CASSQFNSAGEETQYF
TRBJ2-7,TRBD1,TRBV12-3/TRBV12-4,few,TGTGCCAGCAGTTTAGGGACAGGGCTCGAGCAGTACTTC,CASSLGTGLEQYF
TRBJ1-6,TRBD1,TRBV20-1,few,TGCAGTGCTAGGTTGGGGGGACAGGGGAATTCACCCCTCCACTTT,CSARLGGQGNSPLHF
TRBJ2-5,-,TRBV7-2,-,TGTGCCAGCAGCCGTTGGGGGGAGACCCAGTACTTC,CASSRWGETQYF
TRBJ2-2,TRBD1,TRBV2,many,TGTGCCAGCCGGGGGACAGGGAACACCGGGGAGCTGTTTTTT,CASRGTGNTGELFF
TRBJ2-1,-,TRBV20-1,few,TGCAGTGCTAGAGGACTAGTTTTGAATGAGCAGTTCTTC,CSARGLVLNEQFF
TRBJ2-2,-,TRBV27,-,TGTGCCAGCAGTTTATCGACAATCGGGGAGCTGTTTTTT,CASSLSTIGELFF
TRBJ2-3,-,TRBV21-1,few,TGTGCCAGCAGCATTTGCGGAGGACAAACAGATACGCAGTATTTT,CASSICGGQTDTQYF
TRBJ2-2,TRBD1,TRBV12-3/TRBV12-4,few,TGTGCCAGCAGTGCCCAGGGGGCGGGCACCGGGGAGCTGTTTTTT,CASSAQGAGTGELFF
TRBJ2-1,-,TRBV3-1,few,TGTGCCAGCAGCCAAGGCCCCGGAGTTGCCAATGAGCAGTTCTTC,CASSQGPGVANEQFF
TRBJ1-1,-,TRBV20-1,-,TGCAGTGCTAGGGAAGGCAAACCGAACACTGAAGCTTTCTTT,CSAREGKPNTEAFF
TRBJ2-1,-,TRBV7-2,few,TGTGCCAGCAGCTCCCGGCCCCACTCCTACAATGAGCAGTTCTTC,CASSSRPHSYNEQFF
TRBJ2-1,-,TRBV7-9,-,TGTGCCAGCAGCTCCAGATATGAGCAGTTCTTC,CASSSRYEQFF
TRBJ2-3,-,TRBV29-1,few,TGCAGCGTTGTAGGGCAGGGGATAGGCCTTCCAGATACGCAGTATTTT,CSVVGQGIGLPDTQYF
TRBJ2-1,TRBD2,TRBV3-1,few,TGTGCCAGCAGCCAAGCACGCGGGAGCTCCTACAATGAGCAGTTCTTC,CASSQARGSSYNEQFF
TRBJ2-3,-,TRBV7-9,many,TGTGCCAGCAGCTCCCTCGGCACAGATACGCAGTATTTT,CASSSLGTDTQYF
TRBJ1-1,TRBD1,TRBV12-3/TRBV12-4,-,TGTGCCAGCAGCGACCGGACAGGGAACACTGAAGCTTTCTTT,CASSDRTGNTEAFF
TRBJ2-7,TRBD2,TRBV20-1,-,TGCAGTGCCGGCGGACTAGCCGCACTGGGTTCTGGCGAGCAGTACTTC,CSAGGLAALGSGEQYF